This is a list of T cell receptor beta chains from one sample in a study of OX40 agonist ivuxolimab in advanced cancers. Profiling relied on immunoSEQ multiplex PCR, and the TCRdb table lists in-frame clones only, not all of them. The sample has around 67,000 clones, around 83% seen once; the top ten hold approximately 2%. Sequencing used CD4+ or CD8+ T cells sorted from blood, obtained in a trial of the OX40 agonist ivuxolimab. All receptors come from an adult with an advanced solid tumor such as melanoma, head and neck, liver or kidney cancer. The CDR3 runs from the conserved cysteine through the conserved F or W. The D gene is left open where the match is weak. Clone size is shown for a subset of rows, as once, few, many or a class of expanded clone.

cdr3_nt cdr3_aa j_call v_call d_call cdr3_length clone_size
TGTGCCAGCAGCTTGGAAGCTAGCGAGGAGACCCAGTACTTC CASSLEASEETQYF TRBJ2-5 TRBV5-4 - 14 once
TGTGCCAGCAGTATGGACAGTACGAATTCACCCCTCCACTTT CASSMDSTNSPLHF TRBJ1-6 TRBV2 - 14 few
TGTGCCAGCAGCTTAACGGACTACACAGATACGCAGTATTTT CASSLTDYTDTQYF TRBJ2-3 TRBV7-3 - 14 once
TGTGCCAGCAGCTTAGAGAGGGGACACTTCAATGAGCAGTTCTTC CASSLERGHFNEQFF TRBJ2-1 TRBV11-2 - 15 -
TGTGCCAGCAGCTCGGGAGGGACATGGGTCAACTATGGCTACACCTTC CASSSGGTWVNYGYTF TRBJ1-2 TRBV7-8 - 16 -
TGTGCCAGCAGCCGGGACAGGGCCAAAGAGACCCAGTACTTC CASSRDRAKETQYF TRBJ2-5 TRBV6-6 TRBD1 14 -
TGCGCCAGCAGCTCCCCGGGACTGACATCCTACGAGCAGTACTTC CASSSPGLTSYEQYF TRBJ2-7 TRBV5-1 - 15 -
TGCAGCGTTGAAGACAGGGGCCGCGTCGACGAGCAGTACTTC CSVEDRGRVDEQYF TRBJ2-7 TRBV29-1 - 14 once
TGCGCCAGCAGCAACGGGACGTTAAGGGGACCAGCTCGTGGGGATACGCAGTATTTT CASSNGTLRGPARGDTQYF TRBJ2-3 TRBV5-1 - 19 -
TGTGCCAGCAGCTTAGGGACAGGACGAGATGAGCAGTTCTTC CASSLGTGRDEQFF TRBJ2-1 TRBV7-3 TRBD1 14 -
TGCGCCAGCAGCTTGGAAGCGGGGGAAGCTTTCTTT CASSLEAGEAFF TRBJ1-1 TRBV5-1 - 12 -
TGTGCCAGCAGTGACGGGGTAATATCCTACGAGCAGTACTTC CASSDGVISYEQYF TRBJ2-7 TRBV2 - 14 -
TGTGCCAGCAGAACGACGGGTGAGCAGTTCTTC CASRTTGEQFF TRBJ2-1 TRBV6-1 - 11 -
TGCGCCAGCAGCCCCCGCGAGAGCTCCTATAATTCACCCCTCCACTTT CASSPRESSYNSPLHF TRBJ1-6 TRBV5-1 - 16 -
TGTGCCAGCTCACTGGACAGGGACAATCAGCCCCAGCATTTT CASSLDRDNQPQHF TRBJ1-5 TRBV18 TRBD1 14 medium-sized
TGCAGCGTGGCCACCGGGGAGCTGTTTTTT CSVATGELFF TRBJ2-2 TRBV29-1 - 10 once